This T cell receptor (beta chain) was identified during a study of blood T cell repertoires in COVID-19. On the study more broadly: T cells, B-cell-depleted T cells, or PBMCs provided the cDNA or gDNA that served as material.

The germline CDR1 and CDR2 sequences are MGHRA and YSYEKL. The length of the CDR3 is 13 residues. Trimming removed 4 bases from V and 10 bases from J; junction bases left unmatched: 7. The repertoire was sequenced with immunoSEQ multiplex PCR; TCRdb's copy has only in-frame clones and lacks some. The table lists around 47,000 clones, 85% to 90% of them singletons. The clonotype was recovered from a man in his forties with COVID-19, enrolled during active disease. The sequenced sample consisted of peripheral blood. The chain recombines TRBV4-1 with TRBJ1-1, with 9 positions matching TRBD1. In nucleotides, the CDR3 is TGCGCCAGCAGCCCGCTAATGGGACAGGGAGCTTTCTTT. This sequence encodes CASSPLMGQGAFF.